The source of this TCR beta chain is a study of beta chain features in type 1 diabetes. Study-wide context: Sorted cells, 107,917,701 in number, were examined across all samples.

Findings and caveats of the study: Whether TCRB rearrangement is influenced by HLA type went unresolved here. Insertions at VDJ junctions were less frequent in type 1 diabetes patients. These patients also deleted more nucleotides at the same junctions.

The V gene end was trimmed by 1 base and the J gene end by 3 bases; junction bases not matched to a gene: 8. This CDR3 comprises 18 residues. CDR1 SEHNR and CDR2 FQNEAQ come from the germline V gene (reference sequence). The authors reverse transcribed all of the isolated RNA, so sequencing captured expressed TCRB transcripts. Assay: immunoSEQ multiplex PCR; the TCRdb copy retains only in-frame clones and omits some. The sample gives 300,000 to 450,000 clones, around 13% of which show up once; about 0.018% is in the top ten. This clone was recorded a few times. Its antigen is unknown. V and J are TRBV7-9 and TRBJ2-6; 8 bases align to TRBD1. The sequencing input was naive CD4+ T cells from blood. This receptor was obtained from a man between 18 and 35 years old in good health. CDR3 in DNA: TGTGCCAGCAGCTTAGTGCGCCAGGGGGCTGGTGGGGCCAACGTCCTGACTTTC. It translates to CASSLVRQGAGGANVLTF.